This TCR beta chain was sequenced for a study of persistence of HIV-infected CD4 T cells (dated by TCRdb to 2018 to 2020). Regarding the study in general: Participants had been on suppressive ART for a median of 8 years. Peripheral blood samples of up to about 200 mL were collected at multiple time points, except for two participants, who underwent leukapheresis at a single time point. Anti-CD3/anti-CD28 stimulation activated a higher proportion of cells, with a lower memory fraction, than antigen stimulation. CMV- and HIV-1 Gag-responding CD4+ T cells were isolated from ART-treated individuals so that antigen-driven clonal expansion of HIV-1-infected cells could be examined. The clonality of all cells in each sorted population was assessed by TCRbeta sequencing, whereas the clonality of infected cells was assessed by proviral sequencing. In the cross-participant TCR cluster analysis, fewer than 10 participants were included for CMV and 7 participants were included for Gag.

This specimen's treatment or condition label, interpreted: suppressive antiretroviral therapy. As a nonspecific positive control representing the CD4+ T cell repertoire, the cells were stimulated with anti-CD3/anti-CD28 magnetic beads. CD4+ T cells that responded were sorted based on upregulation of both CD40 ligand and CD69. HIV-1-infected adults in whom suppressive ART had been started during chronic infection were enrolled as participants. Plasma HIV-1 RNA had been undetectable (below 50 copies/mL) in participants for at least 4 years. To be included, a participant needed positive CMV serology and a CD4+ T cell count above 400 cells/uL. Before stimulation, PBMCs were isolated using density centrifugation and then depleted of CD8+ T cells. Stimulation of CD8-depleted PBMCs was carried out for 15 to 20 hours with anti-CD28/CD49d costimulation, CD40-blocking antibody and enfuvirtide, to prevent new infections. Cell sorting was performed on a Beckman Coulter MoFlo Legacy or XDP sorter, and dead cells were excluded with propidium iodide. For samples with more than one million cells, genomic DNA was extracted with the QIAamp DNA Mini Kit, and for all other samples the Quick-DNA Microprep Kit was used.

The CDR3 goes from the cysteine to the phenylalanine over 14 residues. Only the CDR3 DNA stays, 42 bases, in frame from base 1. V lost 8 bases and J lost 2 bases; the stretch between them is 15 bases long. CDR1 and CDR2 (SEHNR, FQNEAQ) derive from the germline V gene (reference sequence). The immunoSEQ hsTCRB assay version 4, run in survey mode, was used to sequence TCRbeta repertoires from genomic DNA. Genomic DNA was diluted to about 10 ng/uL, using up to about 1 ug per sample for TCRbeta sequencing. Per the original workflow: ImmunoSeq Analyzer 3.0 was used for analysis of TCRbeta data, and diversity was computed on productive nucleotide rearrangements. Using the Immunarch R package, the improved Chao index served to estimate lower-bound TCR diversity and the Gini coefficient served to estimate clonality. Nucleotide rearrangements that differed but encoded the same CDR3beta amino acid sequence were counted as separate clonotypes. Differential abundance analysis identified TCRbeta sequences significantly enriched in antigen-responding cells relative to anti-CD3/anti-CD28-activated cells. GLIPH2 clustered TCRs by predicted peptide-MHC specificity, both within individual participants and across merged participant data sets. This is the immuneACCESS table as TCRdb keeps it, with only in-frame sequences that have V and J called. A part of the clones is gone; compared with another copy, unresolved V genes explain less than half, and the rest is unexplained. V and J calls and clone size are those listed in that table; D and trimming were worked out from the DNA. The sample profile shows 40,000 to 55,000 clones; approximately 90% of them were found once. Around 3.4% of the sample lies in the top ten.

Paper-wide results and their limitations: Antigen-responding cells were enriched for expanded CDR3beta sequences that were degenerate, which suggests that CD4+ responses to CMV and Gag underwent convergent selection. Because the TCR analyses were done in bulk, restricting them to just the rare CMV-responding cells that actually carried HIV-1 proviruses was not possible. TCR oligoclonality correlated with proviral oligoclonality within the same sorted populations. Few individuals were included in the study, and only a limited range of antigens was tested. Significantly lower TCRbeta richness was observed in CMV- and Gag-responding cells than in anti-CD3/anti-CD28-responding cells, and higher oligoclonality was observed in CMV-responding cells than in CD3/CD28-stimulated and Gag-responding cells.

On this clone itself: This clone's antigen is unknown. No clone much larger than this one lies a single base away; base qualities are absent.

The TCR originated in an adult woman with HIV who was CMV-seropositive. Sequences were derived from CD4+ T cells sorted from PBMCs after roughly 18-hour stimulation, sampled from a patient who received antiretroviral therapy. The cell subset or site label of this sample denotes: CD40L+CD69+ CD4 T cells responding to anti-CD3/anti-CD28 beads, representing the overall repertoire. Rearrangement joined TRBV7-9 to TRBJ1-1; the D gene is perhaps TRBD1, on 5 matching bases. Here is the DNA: TGTGCCAGCGGCTCTCTGGGGGGAAACACTGAAGCTTTCTTT. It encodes CASGSLGGNTEAFF.